These T cell receptor beta chains were read from a single sample in a study of T cells in Graves' hyperthyroidism and ophthalmopathy. TCRdb independently ran MiXCR on the multiplex PCR reads; one entry per CDR3 protein. The table has roughly 420,000 distinct CDR3 sequences, about 15% seen once. The sequencing input was blood. The receptor set was obtained from a woman aged 18 to 35 with Graves' hyperthyroidism. Each CDR3 is given with its conserved first and last residue. The D gene is left open where the match is weak. Expanded clones get a size class; other rows say once, few or many, or leave the size out.

d_call	v_call	j_call	clone_size	cdr3_nt	cdr3_aa
.	TRBV7-8	TRBJ2-1	many	TGTGCCAGCAGCTTAGTGGCCGGGGGTCTCTCCTACAATGAGCAGTTCTTC	CASSLVAGGLSYNEQFF
.	TRBV4-3	TRBJ1-1	.	TGCGCCAGCAGCCAAGTTTCCAGGGCTGACACTGAAGCTTTCTTT	CASSQVSRADTEAFF
.	TRBV6-5	TRBJ2-3	.	TGTGCCAGCAGTTACTCGAAGACAGATACGCAGTATTTT	CASSYSKTDTQYF
.	TRBV11-2	TRBJ1-2	.	TGTGCCAGCAGCTTAGCACCGAAGGGGTCGGGGAACTATGGCTACACCTTC	CASSLAPKGSGNYGYTF
.	TRBV3-1	TRBJ2-2	many	TGTGCCAGCAGCCAAAAACTAGGGGCCGGGGAGCTGTTTTTT	CASSQKLGAGELFF
.	TRBV27	TRBJ1-1	many	TGTGCCACCTTCCCAAGACAGACGGGGGAAGCTGAAGCTTTCTTT	CATFPRQTGEAEAFF
.	TRBV12-3/TRBV12-4	TRBJ1-1	.	TGTGCCAGCAGTTTAAGTCAGCTAAACACTGAAGCTTTCTTT	CASSLSQLNTEAFF
TRBD1	TRBV2	TRBJ1-1	many	TGTGCCAGCAGTGTGGGACAGGCGAACACTGAAGCTTTCTTT	CASSVGQANTEAFF
TRBD2	TRBV7-9	TRBJ2-1	.	TGTGCCAGCAGGGTTAGCGGGAGCGATAATGAGCAGTTCTTC	CASRVSGSDNEQFF
TRBD2	TRBV6-6	TRBJ2-3	few	TGTGCCAGCAGTTACCATACTAGCGGGAGGGCCTGGGGTCCTGGGACAGATACGCAGTATTTT	CASSYHTSGRAWGPGTDTQYF
.	TRBV20-1	TRBJ2-5	many	TGCAGTGCTAGCTGGGGCGACCAAGAGACCCAGTACTTC	CSASWGDQETQYF
TRBD1	TRBV24-1	TRBJ2-1	few	TGTGCCACCAGTGTAGGGGGCGGGTCTGTTCCCAATGAGCAGTTCTTC	CATSVGGGSVPNEQFF
.	TRBV7-9	TRBJ1-1	many	TGTGCCAGCAGCTCGGACTTGAACGCGAATGAAGCTTTCTTT	CASSSDLNANEAFF
TRBD1	TRBV11-2	TRBJ1-6	.	TGTGCCAGCAGCACCTACCACCGGGACAGGGTAAATTCACCCCTCCACTTT	CASSTYHRDRVNSPLHF
TRBD2	TRBV28	TRBJ2-7	many	TGTGCCAGCAGTGCCCCCACTAGCGGGACACACCTCGAGCAGTACTTC	CASSAPTSGTHLEQYF
.	TRBV6-1	TRBJ1-2	few	TGTGCCAGCAGATCGGACGGATACTATGGCTACACCTTC	CASRSDGYYGYTF
.	TRBV2	TRBJ1-2	.	TGTGCCAGCAGTGTTGCGGGGACGTGGGGCTACACCTTC	CASSVAGTWGYTF
.	TRBV28	TRBJ2-7	.	TGTGCCAGCAGAGATCCAGTGCACGAGCAGTACTTC	CASRDPVHEQYF
.	TRBV5-8	TRBJ2-3	.	TGTGCCAGCAGCTTGCCCCCCGGGGCCACAGATACGCAGTATTTT	CASSLPPGATDTQYF
TRBD1	TRBV11-2	TRBJ2-5	many	TGTGCCAGCAGCCCCCACCAGGGGGATCAAGAGACCCAGTACTTC	CASSPHQGDQETQYF